The 29 T cell receptor beta chains reported below all come from one sample, sequenced in a study of cytomegalovirus exposure and HLA in healthy donors. PCR amplification relied on 60 Vbeta primers (plus 13 Jbeta primers). TCRdb's table, derived via immunoSEQ multiplex PCR, lists solely in-frame clones and lacks some. The data show under 200,000 clones, with around 83% seen just once and around 2.6% held by the top ten. The sequenced sample consisted of PBMCs. Receptors were obtained from a man in his thirties or forties in good health and CMV-seropositive.

The CDR3 sequence: CASSLVQGPTYEQYV. The CDR3 coding sequence is TGTGCCAGCAGCTTAGTTCAGGGGCCGACCTACGAGCAGTACGTC. The chain joins TRBV7-8 to TRBJ2-7; D possibly corresponds to TRBD1 (6 bases). With 1 base removed from V and 2 bases from J, the gap between germline ends came to 12 bases. The CDR3 loop spans 15 amino acids. Germline V gene data show CDR1 as SGHVS and CDR2 as FQNEAQ.

CDR3: CASTRQGGDTGELFF. In nucleotides, the CDR3 is TGCGCCAGCACCCGACAGGGCGGGGACACCGGGGAGCTGTTTTTT. The chain is built from TRBV23-1 and TRBJ2-2; D might be TRBD1 (7 bases). TRBV23-1 is classed as an ORF, of uncertain function. Between the trimmed V and J ends, which lost 7 bases and 3 bases, there was a span of 15 bases. CDR3 length: 15 amino acids.

This clone was picked up one time. The V and J genes are TRBV11-3 and TRBJ2-3, with D hard to call. This CDR3 contains 14 residues. V gave up 5 bases and J gave up 6 bases, with 15 bases separating them. Germline CDR1 is SGHNT and CDR2 is YENEEA. CDR3 protein: CASSPPQVKDTQYF. The CDR3 bases are TGTGCCAGCAGCCCCCCCCAGGTGAAGGATACGCAGTATTTT.

The V gene is TRBV6-5, the J gene TRBJ1-2; D is uncertain. CDR1 MNHEY and CDR2 SVGAGI come from the germline V gene. The CDR3 consists of 13 residues. Trimming pared 3 bases from V and 8 bases from J, leaving 13 bases between. CDR3 nucleotides: TGTGCCAGCAGTTATTTGGAGGGTCAAGGCTACACCTTC. It codes for CASSYLEGQGYTF.

The chain carries TRBV6-5 and TRBJ1-1; D call uncertain. The CDR3 covers 11 residues. Germline lookup yields CDR1 MNHEY and CDR2 SVGAGI. V dropped 5 bases and J dropped 4 bases, with 5 bases sitting between them. CDR3 protein: CASSRGTEAFF. The DNA for the CDR3 is TGTGCCAGCAGTCGGGGCACTGAAGCTTTCTTT.

This rearrangement joins TRBV18 to TRBJ1-4; 9 positions agree with TRBD1. CDR3 length: 14 amino acids. Losses at the gene ends were 2 bases for V and 7 bases for J; bases not matched to a gene: 2. Germline V CDR1 and CDR2: KGHSH, LQKENI. The CDR3 reads CASSPRTGAEKLFF. CDR3 DNA sequence: TGTGCCAGCTCACCAAGGACAGGGGCTGAAAAACTGTTTTTT. The full variable domain, its missing parts supplied by reference TRBV18 and TRBJ1-4, is NAGVMQNPRHLVRRRGQEARLRCSPMKGHSHVYWYRQLPEEGLKFMVYLQKENIIDESGMPKERFSAEFPKEGPSILRIQQVVRGDSAAYFCASSPRTGAEKLFFGSGTQLSVL.

The chain has TRBV11-2 and TRBJ1-2; possible D gene TRBD1, 6 bases. In germline, CDR1 is SGHAT, CDR2 FQNNGV. The CDR3 runs to 15 residues. V was shortened by 5 bases and J by 6 bases, with 19 bases between the two germline ends. CDR3 bases: TGTGCCAGCAGCCCCCGGGGGGCCTACCTAGATGGCTACACCTTC. Translation: CASSPRGAYLDGYTF.

The chain combines TRBV9 with TRBJ2-2; the D gene is possibly TRBD2 (6 bases). There are 16 residues in the CDR3. V lost 3 bases and J lost 1, with 13 bases in between. Per germline, CDR1 SGDLS and CDR2 YYNGEE. CDR3 DNA: TGTGCCAGCAGCGCCCCCGGCGGGGTGAACACCGGGGAGCTGTTTTTT. It yields the protein CASSAPGGVNTGELFF. The complete variable domain, with remaining parts taken from reference TRBV9 and TRBJ2-2, reads DSGVTQTPKHLITATGQRVTLRCSPRSGDLSVYWYQQSLDQGLQFLIQYYNGEERAKGNILERFSAQQFPDLHSELNLSSLELGDSALYFCASSAPGGVNTGELFFGEGSRLTVL.

This sequence joins TRBV11-3 and TRBJ1-1; 7 nucleotides agree with TRBD1. The CDR3 length is 16 residues. The germline gives CDR1 SGHNT, CDR2 YENEEA. The V gene end was trimmed by 4 bases and the J gene end by 1 base; junction bases not matched to a gene: 9. CDR3 sequence (DNA): TGTGCCAGCAGCTCCCACCTAGGGACAGCGAACACTGAAGCTTTCTTT. Translation gives CASSSHLGTANTEAFF.

The J gene is TRBJ1-4, the V gene TRBV9, with TRBD1 identical over 7 bases. The CDR3 loop spans 15 amino acids. The germline gives CDR1 SGDLS, CDR2 YYNGEE. Trimming cost V 1 base and J 7 bases; bases outside gene matches: 7. The CDR3, as DNA: TGTGCCAGCAGCGTATCGGCCCAGGGGGGTGAAAAACTGTTTTTT. Translated: CASSVSAQGGEKLFF. Supplemented by reference TRBV9 and TRBJ1-4, the full variable domain reads DSGVTQTPKHLITATGQRVTLRCSPRSGDLSVYWYQQSLDQGLQFLIQYYNGEERAKGNILERFSAQQFPDLHSELNLSSLELGDSALYFCASSVSAQGGEKLFFGSGTQLSVL.

This clone was recorded a few times. The rearrangement uses TRBV10-3 and TRBJ1-2; 9 bases match TRBD1. The CDR3 is 13 residues long. The V gene's germline CDR1 is ENHRY and CDR2 SYGVKD. Trimming at V came to 10 bases and at J to 6 bases, leaving 9 bases not matched to a gene. CDR3 sequence: CASSLQGANGYTF. The CDR3 DNA reads TGTGCCAGCAGCTTACAGGGGGCGAATGGCTACACCTTC.

There are a few counts of this clone. The genes are TRBV5-4 and TRBJ2-3, with 8 bases aligning to TRBD2. Losses at the gene ends were 5 bases for V and 0 bases for J; bases not matched to a gene: 5. The length of the CDR3 is 15 residues. The germline V gene encodes CDR1 SGHNT and CDR2 YYREEE (reference sequence). The CDR3 sequence is CASRLASGSTDTQYF. The CDR3 nucleotides read TGTGCCAGCAGGCTGGCTAGCGGGAGCACAGATACGCAGTATTTT.

The chain joins TRBV5-1 to TRBJ2-5, with 7 bases matching TRBD2. The last part of the DNA fits TRBJ2-7 better; the J call may be wrong. Per germline, CDR1 SGHRS and CDR2 YFSETQ. This CDR3 has 13 amino acids. The CDR3 sequence: CASRYGAGNEQYF. The CDR3 DNA follows: TGCGCCAGCCGATATGGAGCGGGAAACGAGCAGTACTTC.

This clone has more than one count but fewer than ten. The chain carries TRBV7-9 and TRBJ1-2; no reliable D call. Trimming cost V 4 bases and J 0 bases, with 6 bases left between them. Germline values: CDR1 SEHNR, CDR2 FQNEAQ (reference sequence). The CDR3 length is 13 residues. The DNA of the CDR3 is TGTGCCAGCAGCTCAGTTACTAACTATGGCTACACCTTC. As protein: CASSSVTNYGYTF.

The CDR3 DNA is TGTGCCAGCAGCTCGGGACTACACTACTCGCAGTATTTT. Protein sequence: CASSSGLHYSQYF. V gene TRBV27 combines with J gene TRBJ2-3; 7 nucleotides line up with TRBD2. Germline CDR1 MNHEY, CDR2 SMNVEV (reference sequence). The CDR3 extends over 13 amino acids. The V gene end was trimmed by 6 bases and the J gene end by 10 bases; junction bases not matched to a gene: 10.

V and J are TRBV11-2 and TRBJ2-1; the match to TRBD2 covers 7 bases. Germline V lookup: CDR1 SGHAT, CDR2 FQNNGV. V gave up 2 bases and J gave up 4 bases; unmatched junction bases: 8. The CDR3 length is 16 residues. DNA of the CDR3: TGTGCCAGCAGCTTACTGGCGGGAGTCGGGTACAATGAGCAGTTCTTC. This encodes CASSLLAGVGYNEQFF.

The chain couples TRBV5-8 to TRBJ2-5; the D gene is possibly TRBD2 (5 bases). Trimming shortened V by 2 bases and J by 7 bases, and 15 bases separated the two germline ends. This CDR3 contains 14 residues. Germline V gives CDR1 SGHTS, CDR2 YDEGEE. The CDR3 loop reads CASSFLAVAGTQYF. CDR3 DNA sequence: TGTGCCAGCAGCTTCCTCGCAGTGGCGGGGACCCAGTACTTC.

Concerning this clone itself: In the same sample, other DNA sequences code for this CDR3. The chain links TRBV5-1 to TRBJ2-5; no firm D call. This CDR3 comprises 12 residues. Germline assignment: CDR1 SGHRS and CDR2 YFSETQ. Deletions cut 2 bases from V and 1 base from J, with 3 bases between. DNA for the CDR3: TGCGCCAGCAGCTTTAGCCAAGAGACCCAGTACTTC. It specifies CASSFSQETQYF.

This sequence joins TRBV6-6 and TRBJ2-5; D perhaps matches TRBD1 (5 bases). The J call may be incorrect, as the DNA end agrees better with TRBJ2-7. Germline-derived CDR1 and CDR2 are MNHNY and SVGAGI (reference sequence). CDR3 size: 15 residues. The CDR3 is CASSYSTVRVSEQYF. CDR3 DNA: TGTGCCAGCAGTTACTCGACAGTCAGGGTGAGCGAGCAGTACTTC.

Comment on this clone: This sample includes further DNA sequences coding for the same CDR3. The gene calls are TRBV7-2 and TRBJ2-2; TRBD2 might be the D (6 bases). The CDR3 is made up of 14 amino acids. The V gene's germline CDR1 is SGHTA and CDR2 FQGNSA. V was clipped by 3 bases and J by 1 base, with 6 bases between them. The CDR3 region has the DNA TGTGCCAGCAGCTTGGGACTGAACACCGGGGAGCTGTTTTTT. Translating gives CASSLGLNTGELFF.

The J gene is TRBJ1-4, the V gene TRBV5-1; D is perhaps TRBD1 (6 bases). Germline-derived CDR1 and CDR2 are SGHRS and YFSETQ. Trimming pared 6 bases from V and 7 bases from J, leaving 19 bases between. This CDR3 comprises 15 residues. The DNA for the CDR3 is TGCGCCAGCACCCTGTTTGGGACATCCGGTGAAAAACTGTTTTTT. The encoded protein is CASTLFGTSGEKLFF.

The V call is TRBV18, the J call TRBJ2-2; possibly TRBD2 for D (5 bases). The CDR3 is 15 residues long. Germline CDR1 reads KGHSH; CDR2 reads LQKENI. V was trimmed by 4 bases and J by 4 bases, leaving 13 bases between them. CDR3 region: CASSLPGRPTGELFF. In nucleotides, the CDR3 is TGTGCCAGCTCACTCCCGGGAAGGCCCACCGGGGAGCTGTTTTTT.

The chain is built from TRBV18 and TRBJ2-5; the D is unclear. CDR1 is KGHSH, CDR2 LQKENI, per germline. This CDR3 has 12 residues. The germline V and J ends were trimmed by 3 bases and 5 bases, with 7 bases remaining between them. As DNA, the CDR3 is TGTGCCAGCTCACCCCGAGCGGAGACCCAGTACTTC. Translation: CASSPRAETQYF.

A word on this clone: Compared with germline, one end of the junction differs, possibly owing to a read error. The J gene is TRBJ2-1, the V gene TRBV6-1; 8 bases align to TRBD2. Per the germline V gene, CDR1 is MNHNS and CDR2 is SASEGT. The CDR3 loop spans 15 amino acids. CDR3 coding DNA: TGTGCCAGCAGGGAAGCGGGAGTGGGCAACAATGAGCAGTTCTTC. Its protein is CASREAGVGNNEQFF.

The rearrangement links TRBV2 to TRBJ1-2, with a weak D call TRBD1 (5 bases). Germline CDR1 and CDR2: SNHLY and FYNNEI. This CDR3 contains 13 residues. V dropped 4 bases and J dropped 4 bases, with 10 bases sitting between them. The DNA of the CDR3 is TGTGCCAGCAGTGGTCCGACAGCCTATGGCTACACCTTC. Protein: CASSGPTAYGYTF.

This clone was seen more than once but under ten times. The CDR3 DNA reads as TGCGCCAGCAGCCGAGCCCACTGGGGTGAAGGGGGTAACACTGAAGCTTTCTTT. It specifies CASSRAHWGEGGNTEAFF. The chain uses TRBV4-3 and TRBJ1-1; possibly TRBD1 for D (6 bases). Germline V gives CDR1 LGHNA, CDR2 YSLEER. The V end was cut by 4 bases, the J end by 2 bases, with 23 bases between. The CDR3 length is 18 residues.

A remark on this clone: An end of the junction differs from the germline gene, which may be a read error. The chain has TRBV7-9 and TRBJ1-3, with no clear D. Looked up from germline, CDR1 is SEHNR and CDR2 is FQNEAQ (reference sequence). The CDR3 loop spans 17 amino acids. CDR3 in DNA: TGTTCCAGCAACCTCGCCCTGGGAGGGAACGCTGGAAACACCATATATTTT. Residues: CSSNLALGGNAGNTIYF.

The rearrangement links TRBV4-3 to TRBJ2-7; the match to TRBD1 covers 10 bases. The CDR3 is 15 amino acids. V lost 0 bases and J lost 8; bases outside the gene matches: 7. Looked up from germline, CDR1 is LGHNA and CDR2 is YSLEER. In DNA, the CDR3 is TGCGCCAGCAGCCAAGATCTGGGACAGGGGCGAAAGCAGTACTTC. Translating it yields CASSQDLGQGRKQYF.

This clone was counted a few times. V gene TRBV7-3 combines with J gene TRBJ2-3, with 14 positions matching TRBD2. CDR1 and CDR2 (germline): SGHTA, FQGTGA. The CDR3 extends over 16 amino acids. V shed 0 bases and J 5 bases; nucleotides not matched to a gene: 1. In nucleotides, the CDR3 is TGTGCCAGCAGCTTAACCGGGACTAGCGGGAGAGATACGCAGTATTTT. This sequence encodes CASSLTGTSGRDTQYF.